A single sample is the source of the 15 T cell receptor beta chains below, sequenced in a study of T cell changes during pregnancy in multiple sclerosis. Produced via immunoSEQ multiplex PCR; TCRdb's table is partial and in-frame only. The table lists tens of thousands of clones, 90% to 95% of them singletons. This sample comprised peripheral blood, obtained after pregnancy. All receptors derive from a female donor with multiple sclerosis, enrolled in a pregnancy study.

This sequence joins TRBV19 and TRBJ2-5; 10 nucleotides agree with TRBD1. Germline V CDR1 and CDR2: LNHDA, SQIVND (reference sequence). V lost 5 bases and J lost 5; bases outside the gene matches: 8. CDR3 length equals 15 residues. CDR3 sequence: CASSLTTGGAETQYF. CDR3 DNA sequence: TGTGCCAGTAGTTTGACGACAGGGGGCGCGGAGACCCAGTACTTC.

The V call is TRBV10-3, the J call TRBJ2-3; a possible D gene is TRBD2 (6 bases). The V end lost 0 bases, the J end lost 3 bases, and 19 bases lay between the germline ends. This CDR3 has 18 amino acids. Germline V gene lookup returns CDR1 ENHRY and CDR2 SYGVKD. CDR3 sequence: CAISESAGTLTGTDTQYF. The CDR3 DNA follows: TGTGCCATCAGTGAGTCAGCCGGGACTCTTACGGGAACAGATACGCAGTATTTT.

The count of this clone is one. The gene calls are TRBV18 and TRBJ2-7; TRBD1 agrees at 7 bases. V lost 8 bases and J lost 3; bases outside the gene matches: 10. The CDR3 extends over 14 amino acids. In germline, CDR1 is KGHSH, CDR2 LQKENI. The CDR3: CASGAGGAVYEQYF. DNA of the CDR3: TGTGCCAGCGGGGCAGGGGGAGCGGTCTACGAGCAGTACTTC. Drawing the rest from reference TRBV18 and TRBJ2-7, the complete variable domain is NAGVMQNPRHLVRRRGQEARLRCSPMKGHSHVYWYRQLPEEGLKFMVYLQKENIIDESGMPKERFSAEFPKEGPSILRIQQVVRGDSAAYFCASGAGGAVYEQYFGPGTRLTVT.

The chain employs TRBV6-5 and TRBJ1-1; D uncertain. The CDR3 totals 14 residues. CDR1 and CDR2 from the germline V gene are MNHEY and SVGAGI. Trimming stripped 4 bases from V and 3 bases from J, with 12 bases between. The CDR3 reads CASSLGRLYTEAFF. The CDR3 DNA follows: TGTGCCAGCAGTTTGGGTAGACTGTACACTGAAGCTTTCTTT.

This rearrangement joins TRBV19 to TRBJ1-1; possibly TRBD1 for D (6 bases). Germline lookup yields CDR1 LNHDA and CDR2 SQIVND (reference sequence). V shed 3 bases and J shed 5 bases, with 19 bases lying between them. The CDR3 is 16 amino acids. The CDR3 nucleotides read TGTGCCAGTAGTATCGCGACAGGTACGGTTCGGACTGAAGCTTTCTTT. Protein: CASSIATGTVRTEAFF.

The chain recombines TRBV7-3 with TRBJ1-1; D may be TRBD1 (6 bases). The ends were cut back, 4 bases at V and 4 bases at J, with 16 bases in the middle. The CDR3 has 15 residues. CDR1 and CDR2 (germline): SGHTA, FQGTGA. The CDR3 DNA reads TGTGCCAGCAGCTCCCGCAGGGGCGCCCCCACTGAAGCTTTCTTT. This codes for CASSSRRGAPTEAFF.

The genes are TRBV4-1 and TRBJ2-1, with 10 bases aligning to TRBD2. The CDR3 covers 15 residues. V was clipped by 2 bases and J by 4 bases; unmatched bases: 2. CDR1 MGHRA and CDR2 YSYEKL come from the germline V gene. This CDR3 reads CASSQLGLAYNEQFF. The CDR3 nucleotides are TGCGCCAGCAGCCAACTGGGACTAGCGTACAATGAGCAGTTCTTC.

This clone occurred once. This chain connects TRBV5-6 to TRBJ2-3; maybe TRBD2 (5 bases). The CDR3 loop spans 12 amino acids. The V end lost 9 bases, the J end lost 6 bases, and 14 bases lay between the germline ends. Germline V CDR1 and CDR2: SGHDT, YYEEEE. CDR3 protein: CATQERGDTQYF. The CDR3 DNA reads TGTGCCACCCAAGAGCGCGGGGATACGCAGTATTTT.

The CDR3 region is CASSLGQGIRAFF. The CDR3 DNA reads TGTGCCAGCAGCTTGGGACAGGGGATCAGGGCTTTCTTT. The rearrangement joins TRBV5-6 to TRBJ1-1; TRBD1 matches at 8 bases. This CDR3 is built from 13 residues. Trimming at V came to 0 bases and at J to 11 bases, leaving 6 bases not matched to a gene. CDR1 and CDR2 from the germline V gene are SGHDT and YYEEEE.

The genes are TRBV2 and TRBJ2-5; D is uncertain. Looked up from germline, CDR1 is SNHLY and CDR2 is FYNNEI. V lost 3 bases to trimming and J lost 4 bases, with 9 bases between them. This CDR3 is 13 amino acids long. The CDR3 protein is CASSESRSETQYF. The DNA of the CDR3 is TGTGCCAGCAGTGAGAGCAGGTCAGAGACCCAGTACTTC.

The V gene is TRBV7-2, the J gene TRBJ2-5; 8 nucleotides match TRBD1. The germline gives CDR1 SGHTA, CDR2 FQGNSA. This CDR3 has 14 amino acids. V was clipped by 3 bases and J by 3 bases; unmatched bases: 3. In DNA, the CDR3 is TGTGCCAGCAGCTTCGGGACAGGAGAAGAGACCCAGTACTTC. Protein: CASSFGTGEETQYF.

The gene calls are TRBV6-6 and TRBJ1-1; maybe TRBD1 (5 bases). The germline CDR1 and CDR2 sequences are MNHNY and SVGAGI (reference sequence). The V end lost 2 bases, the J end lost 7 bases, and 11 bases lay between the germline ends. The CDR3 runs to 13 residues. CDR3: CASSYDSKNEAFF. The CDR3 DNA reads as TGTGCCAGCAGTTACGACAGCAAAAATGAAGCTTTCTTT.

This chain joins TRBV11-2 and TRBJ2-7; 7 nucleotides line up with TRBD1. V was pared by 7 bases and J by 10 bases, with 13 bases of the junction left unmatched. The germline V gene encodes CDR1 SGHAT and CDR2 FQNNGV. The CDR3 consists of 13 residues. DNA of the CDR3: TGTGCCAGCACCAACCGGGACAGAAAGTTTCAGTACTTC. Protein: CASTNRDRKFQYF.

The chain uses TRBV4-2 and TRBJ1-4; 8 nucleotides line up with TRBD1. CDR1 and CDR2 from the germline V gene are LGHNA and YNFKEQ. The V gene end was trimmed by 0 bases and the J gene end by 7 bases; junction bases not matched to a gene: 7. The length of the CDR3 is 16 residues. CDR3 residues: CASSQDPTGGGEKLFF. CDR3 DNA sequence: TGTGCCAGCAGCCAAGATCCCACAGGGGGAGGTGAAAAACTGTTTTTT.

V usage is TRBV1 and J usage is TRBJ1-4. TRBV1 is assigned pseudogene status. The CDR3 has 16 residues. CDR3: CTSSQDRGGGWEKLFF. In DNA form, the CDR3 reads TGCACCAGCAGCCAAGATCGGGGAGGGGGTTGGGAAAAACTGTTTTTT.